The rows below give T cell receptor beta chains drawn from one sample of a study of blood T cell repertoires in COVID-19. Measured with immunoSEQ multiplex PCR; TCRdb has only the in-frame clones, and not every one. The sample includes 250,000 to 350,000 clones, roughly 88% of them seen just once. The sample taken for sequencing was peripheral blood. The receptors originated from a woman aged 25-40 years with COVID-19, enrolled during active disease. The CDR3 runs from the conserved cysteine through the conserved F or W. D genes are given only for firm matches. A row's size may be missing; if present it is once, few, many or a size class.

clone_size,d_call,j_call,v_call,cdr3_aa,cdr3_nt
.,.,TRBJ2-6,TRBV24-1,CATSSGGRGANVLTF,TGTGCCACCAGTTCAGGAGGGCGGGGGGCCAACGTCCTGACTTTC
.,TRBD1,TRBJ2-4,TRBV19,CASSIESGQGKKAKNIQYF,TGTGCCAGTAGTATAGAATCGGGACAGGGAAAGAAGGCCAAAAACATTCAGTACTTC
.,.,TRBJ1-1,TRBV2,CASSEAIGSGVAFF,TGTGCCAGCAGTGAAGCAATAGGGTCGGGAGTAGCTTTCTTT
once,.,TRBJ1-5,TRBV24-1,CATSDSGFNQPQHF,TGTGCCACCAGTGATTCAGGGTTTAATCAGCCCCAGCATTTT
.,.,TRBJ2-7,TRBV2,CASTSDSLEQYF,TGTGCCAGCACCTCGGACAGCCTCGAGCAGTACTTC
.,.,TRBJ1-5,TRBV6-2/TRBV6-3,CASSPPGVGSNQPQHF,TGTGCCAGCAGTCCCCCAGGGGTCGGGAGCAATCAGCCCCAGCATTTT
.,.,TRBJ2-7,TRBV7-9,CASSPLHRTAFSNSYEQYF,TGTGCCAGCAGCCCCTTGCATAGGACAGCGTTTTCTAACTCCTACGAGCAGTACTTC
.,TRBD1,TRBJ1-2,TRBV30,CACKQGIPNYGYTF,TGTGCCTGTAAACAGGGGATTCCTAACTATGGCTACACCTTC
.,TRBD2,TRBJ2-7,TRBV2,CASRVLLQGLAGDEQYF,TGTGCCAGCAGGGTGCTGCTACAAGGACTAGCGGGAGACGAGCAGTACTTC
.,TRBD1,TRBJ1-4,TRBV7-9,CASSSRGSGEKLFF,TGTGCCAGCAGCTCCAGGGGGTCTGGGGAAAAACTGTTTTTT
once,TRBD2,TRBJ2-1,TRBV9,CASSQNSGSPYNEQFF,TGTGCCAGCAGTCAAAATAGCGGGAGCCCGTACAATGAGCAGTTCTTC
.,TRBD2,TRBJ2-1,TRBV7-8,CASSLTVPIGTSDNEQFF,TGTGCCAGCAGCCTTACCGTACCGATCGGGACTAGCGACAATGAGCAGTTCTTC
.,TRBD2,TRBJ2-5,TRBV6-5,CASRTSGSQETQYF,TGTGCCAGCCGGACTAGCGGGAGCCAAGAGACCCAGTACTTC
once,TRBD1,TRBJ1-5,TRBV27,CARSKIGQGRLGNQPQHF,TGTGCCAGGAGTAAAATCGGACAGGGAAGGTTAGGAAATCAGCCCCAGCATTTT
.,.,TRBJ2-2,TRBV7-2,CASSLDWGPRELFF,TGTGCCAGCAGCTTAGACTGGGGGCCCCGGGAGCTGTTTTTT
.,TRBD2,TRBJ2-1,TRBV24-1,CATSDPGTSGSTDEQFF,TGTGCCACCAGTGACCCCGGGACTAGCGGGAGTACCGATGAGCAGTTCTTC
.,TRBD1,TRBJ1-2,TRBV19,CASSLSPGQGQIYGYTF,TGTGCCAGTAGTCTATCTCCGGGACAGGGCCAGATCTATGGCTACACCTTC
.,.,TRBJ1-5,TRBV5-1,CASSLDSMEQPQHF,TGCGCCAGCAGCTTGGATAGCATGGAGCAGCCCCAGCATTTT
.,.,TRBJ1-2,TRBV3-1/TRBV3-2,CASSQVDSNYGYTF,TGTGCCAGCAGCCAAGTGGACAGCAACTATGGCTACACCTTC
.,TRBD1,TRBJ1-2,TRBV28,CASSDRQGGYGYTF,TGTGCCAGCAGTGACCGACAGGGGGGCTATGGCTACACCTTC
.,.,TRBJ2-7,TRBV28,CASGPGFYEQYF,TGTGCCAGCGGCCCGGGTTTCTACGAGCAGTACTTC
.,TRBD1,TRBJ1-3,TRBV6-5,CASSRQGPGNTIYF,TGTGCCAGCAGTCGACAGGGCCCTGGAAACACCATATATTTT
.,TRBD1,TRBJ2-7,TRBV5-6,CASSGTGTFSYEQYF,TGTGCCAGCAGCGGGACAGGGACCTTCTCCTACGAGCAGTACTTC
.,.,TRBJ1-1,TRBV14,CASSQVGGLNTEAFF,TGTGCCAGCAGCCAAGTGGGGGGACTCAACACTGAAGCTTTCTTT
.,.,TRBJ2-7,TRBV28,CASSLSWSSYEQYF,TGTGCCAGCAGTTTATCTTGGAGCTCCTACGAGCAGTACTTC
few,.,TRBJ1-4,TRBV30,CACIRRGTNEKLFF,TGTGCCTGCATTAGAAGAGGGACTAATGAAAAACTGTTTTTT
.,.,TRBJ2-1,TRBV11-1,CASSQPRVEQFF,TGTGCCAGCAGCCAACCCCGAGTCGAGCAGTTCTTC
.,.,TRBJ1-2,TRBV5-4,CASSSQGDYGYTF,TGTGCCAGCAGCTCTCAGGGCGACTATGGCTACACCTTC
.,TRBD2,TRBJ2-7,TRBV7-2,CASSNRLAETYEQYF,TGTGCCAGCAGCAACCGACTAGCGGAAACTTACGAGCAGTACTTC
.,.,TRBJ2-5,TRBV10-3,CAISVLGDSSLQETQYF,TGTGCCATCAGTGTCCTAGGTGACAGCTCCCTCCAAGAGACCCAGTACTTC